Detailed here is one T cell receptor beta chain. The data were taken from a study of T cells after somatic rescue of genetic block. This table comes from immunoSEQ multiplex PCR, and its TCRdb copy is limited to in-frame clones, with some not included. In the table there are around 67,000 clones, roughly 88% of which are singletons. The sequence was obtained from a man between 25 and 39 years old. The sequencing input was peripheral blood mononuclear cells (PBMCs).

The CDR3 DNA is TGTGCCAGCAGTGAAGAACTGGTCTATACCAATGAGCAGTTCTTC. Protein product: CASSEELVYTNEQFF. The chain combines TRBV2 with TRBJ2-1; D ambiguous. The CDR3 totals 15 residues. V lost 1 base and J 6 bases, leaving 13 bases between the germline ends. The germline V gene has CDR1 SNHLY and CDR2 FYNNEI.